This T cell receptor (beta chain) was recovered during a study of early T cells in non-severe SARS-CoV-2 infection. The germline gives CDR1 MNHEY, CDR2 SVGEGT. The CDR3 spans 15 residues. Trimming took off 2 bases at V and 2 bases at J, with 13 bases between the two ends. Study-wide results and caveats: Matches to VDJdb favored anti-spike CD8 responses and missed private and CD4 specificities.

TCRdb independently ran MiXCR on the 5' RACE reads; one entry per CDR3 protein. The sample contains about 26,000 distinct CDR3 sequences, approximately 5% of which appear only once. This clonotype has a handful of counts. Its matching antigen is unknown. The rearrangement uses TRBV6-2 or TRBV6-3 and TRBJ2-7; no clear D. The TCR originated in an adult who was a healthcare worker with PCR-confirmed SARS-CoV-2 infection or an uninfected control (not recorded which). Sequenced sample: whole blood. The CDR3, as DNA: TGTGCCAGCAGTTACCGTTCCTCCTACCCCTACGAGCAGTACTTC. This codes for CASSYRSSYPYEQYF.